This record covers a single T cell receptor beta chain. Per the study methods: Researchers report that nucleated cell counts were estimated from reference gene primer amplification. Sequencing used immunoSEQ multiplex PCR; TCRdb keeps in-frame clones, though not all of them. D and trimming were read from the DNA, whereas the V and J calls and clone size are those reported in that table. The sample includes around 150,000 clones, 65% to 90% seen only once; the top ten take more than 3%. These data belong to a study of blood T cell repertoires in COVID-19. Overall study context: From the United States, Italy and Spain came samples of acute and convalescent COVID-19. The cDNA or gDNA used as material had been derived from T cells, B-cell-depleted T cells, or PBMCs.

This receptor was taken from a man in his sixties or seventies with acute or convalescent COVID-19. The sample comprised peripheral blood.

CDR3 sequence (DNA): TGTGCCAGCAGCCGGGGACAGGGGGGCAACTATGGCTACACCTTC. This translates into CASSRGQGGNYGYTF. The genes are TRBV28 and TRBJ1-2, with TRBD1 matching over 11 bases. Germline CDR1 and CDR2: MDHEN and SYDVKM. CDR3 length: 15 amino acids. The V and J ends lost 6 bases and 2 bases, in that order; junction bases with no gene match: 5.